This T cell receptor beta chain came from a study of T cell responses to AZD1222 COVID-19 vaccine. Assay: immunoSEQ multiplex PCR; the TCRdb copy retains only in-frame clones and omits some. Of roughly 150,000 clones in the sample, about 90% were seen once. CDR3 length: 16 amino acids. Germline assignment: CDR1 SGHRS and CDR2 YFSETQ. V lost 6 bases and J lost 2; bases outside the gene matches: 9. Study findings and constraints: Spike-specific TCR breadth and depth both grew after two AZD1222 doses. Clonal diversity was possibly underestimated, and white British individuals and females predominated among donors.

For this clone: Its antigen is unidentified.

Material: peripheral blood, obtained 28 days after the second AZD1222 dose. The source of this sequence is an adult who received the AZD1222 COVID-19 vaccine. The rearrangement links TRBV5-1 to TRBJ2-7; 12 nucleotides match TRBD2. CDR3 in amino acids: CASTTPTSGGTYEQYF. CDR3 DNA: TGCGCCAGCACAACTCCGACTAGCGGGGGCACCTACGAGCAGTACTTC.